The clone carrying this T cell receptor (beta chain) appeared a single time. The sample belongs to a study of low-dose radiotherapy and immunotherapy resistance in tumors. Time point given: before trial treatment. Both TCRalpha and TCRbeta chains were reverse transcribed with V-gene-specific primers. For amplifying TCRs, the PCR ran for around 20 cycles with Phusion, which was used together with a constant-region primer and the adapter on the V primers. One entry per CDR3 protein, called by TCRdb with MiXCR from the reads. The sample yields 60,000 or so distinct CDR3 sequences, around 27% seen once. Germline values: CDR1 SGDLS, CDR2 YYNGEE. The CDR3 is 14 residues long. The ends were cut back, 0 bases at V and 7 bases at J, with 8 bases in the middle.

Material: PBMCs, obtained before treatment. The sequence was collected from a male donor with rectosigmoid adenocarcinoma. This rearrangement joins TRBV9 to TRBJ1-6; perhaps TRBD1 as D (6 bases). The CDR3 coding sequence is TGTGCCAGCAGCGTAGCGACAGGCAATTCACCCCTCCACTTT. Protein: CASSVATGNSPLHF.